This paragraph reports one TCR beta chain. Its specific antigen is unknown. No clone much larger than this one lies a single base away; base qualities are absent. These data come from a study of blood T cells in healthy people across ages (dated by TCRdb to about 2015). Study-wide context: In model experiments, roughly one uniquely barcoded TCR beta cDNA molecule per two T cells was captured by template switching. Two additional independent replicas of 1 million unique cDNA reads from the same blood draw were analyzed for two donors (one aged 18 to 29 and one aged 80 or older). To avoid experimental bias, donors of different ages were distributed randomly across sequencing lanes. The study measured age-related changes in TCR beta repertoire diversity using deep sequencing normalized with unique cDNA molecular identifiers. The donors were divided into four age groups: young (average 16 years), middle-aged (around 41), aged (about 56) and long-lived (82). Overall results and qualifications from the work: Donor CMV infection status was unknown, potentially confounding age-related changes in expanded clonotypes. Compared with the aged group, the long-lived group had more naive CD4+ T cells, fewer expanded clones and increased TCR diversity, a pattern suggesting age selection. The percentage of naive T cells measured by flow cytometry correlated strongly with observed TCR beta diversity. Estimates of total diversity from one million sequenced T cells were regarded as lower bounds and underestimates. Because profiling used bulk unsorted PBMCs, naive and antigen-experienced compartments could not be compared conclusively. Observed TCR beta diversity per million T cells fell roughly linearly with age, and a significant reduction was already apparent by age about 43.

The library relied on 5' RACE. The reads were generated on an Illumina HiSeq 2500. The second PCR ran for roughly 7 to 11 cycles and used a J-beta primer mix along with a sample-barcoded 5' primer. A template-switch 5' adaptor carrying 12 random nucleotides introduced a unique molecular identifier onto each TCR beta cDNA molecule. Each sample yielded at least 2.5 million CDR3-containing paired-end reads. First-strand cDNA was synthesized from all RNA with the Mint cDNA synthesis kit, primed by a TRBC-specific oligonucleotide. All cDNA was treated with uracil-DNA glycosylase and then went through a first 18-cycle PCR with the universal primers M1SS and BC2_uni_R. Concerning the study's data processing: For normalization, 1 million high-quality reads were randomly selected from each sample, with every read carrying a distinct molecular identifier. Reads with shared molecular identifiers were discarded instead of being binned into consensus sequences. MiTCR, with a Q25 quality threshold and the strictest error-elimination algorithm, was used for CDR3 identification, clonotype clustering and error correction. A nonparametric unseen species model using Euler transformation provided a lower-bound estimate of total TCR beta diversity. Using fastp at Q25 and MiXCR, TCRdb reprocessed the public reads and kept productive beta chains. When rows share a CDR3 protein, they turn into one entry using the most common DNA and genes. V and J calls and clone size were set by TCRdb, not the authors. This sample has about 940,000 distinct CDR3 sequences in its table, and roughly 43% of those were observed once. Jointly, the top ten make up roughly 13% of the sample.

Including cysteine and phenylalanine, the CDR3 has 12 amino acids. CDR3 DNA only is kept here, 36 bases in frame from base 1. V loses 8 bases, J loses 6 bases, and the germline ends lie 11 bases apart. The CDR1 and CDR2 encoded by the germline V gene are ENHRY and SYGVKD. The donors were 40 or so Caucasian individuals from Russia, aged about 6 to 100 years, who were systemically healthy. About 9.6 milliliters of peripheral blood were collected from each donor into EDTA-treated Vacutainer tubes. Ficoll-Paque density-gradient centrifugation was used to isolate PBMCs, with at least 6.5 million obtained per sample. Total RNA was extracted from PBMCs with Trizol reagent, with at least 5 micrograms obtained per sample. Naive CD45RAhigh/CD27high T cell percentages were measured by flow cytometry on a PBMC aliquot from every donor.

This TCR was sampled from a man aged 25-45 years in good health. The V gene is TRBV10-3 and the J gene is TRBJ2-1; a tentative D match to TRBD2 spans 7 bases. Sequenced input: blood. This receptor has the CDR3 CAIEGGGNEQFF. The DNA sequence follows: TGTGCCATCGAGGGAGGGGGCAATGAGCAGTTCTTC.